One TCR beta chain is described in this entry. The sample comes from a study of blood T cell repertoires in COVID-19. Background on the study: Spain, Italy and the United States supplied samples that represented acute and convalescent COVID-19. PBMCs, B-cell-depleted T cells, or T cells were the source of the cDNA or gDNA that made up the material.

The CDR3 contains 13 residues. Per germline, CDR1 SSHAT and CDR2 FNYEAQ (reference sequence). V lost 5 bases and J lost 5; bases outside the gene matches: 3. As originally analysed: Reference gene primer amplification yielded estimated nucleated cell counts. The repertoire was sequenced with immunoSEQ multiplex PCR; TCRdb's copy has only in-frame clones and lacks some. That table furnishes V, J and clone size, whereas the DNA furnished D and trimming. The sample lists about 250,000 clones, approximately 84% occurring once. This receptor was taken from an elderly woman with acute or convalescent COVID-19. This rearrangement joins TRBV7-7 to TRBJ2-5, with TRBD1 matching over 9 bases. The sequencing input was peripheral blood. CDR3 DNA sequence: TGTGCCAGCAGCCGCGGACAGGGGGAGACCCAGTACTTC. Translating it yields CASSRGQGETQYF.